A single sample is the source of the 24 T cell receptor beta chains below, sequenced in a study of naive CD8 T cells in extremely preterm neonates (dated by TCRdb to 2016 to 2017). The library was generated by the immunoSEQ multiplex PCR assay. TCRdb retrieved this table from immuneACCESS and kept in-frame rearrangements only. Not all clones are present; in checked studies, unresolved V genes account for under half, and no reason is known for the remainder. The sample table holds approximately 7,000 clones, of which 92% were seen once. The ten largest clones represent 0.4% to 0.55% of the sample. Term cord blood was obtained from 5 or 6 elective full-term cesarean deliveries at roughly 36-41 weeks of gestation, without labor or rupture of membranes. The sample comprised naive CD8+ T cells from cord blood. These receptors were obtained from a newborn in good health.

A remark on this clone: The sample carries other DNA sequences with the same CDR3. The V call is TRBV4-1, the J call TRBJ1-3; no clear D. This CDR3 has 15 amino acids. The V end was cut by 0 bases, the J end by 0 bases, with 6 bases between. Looked up from germline, CDR1 is MGHRA and CDR2 is YSYEKL. The CDR3 bases are TGCGCCAGCAGCCAAGATCGGGGCTCTGGAAACACCATATATTTT. Translation: CASSQDRGSGNTIYF.

The chain uses TRBV13 and TRBJ1-1; 9 bases agree with TRBD1. Germline CDR1 reads PRHDT; CDR2 reads FYEKMQ (reference sequence). Germline trimming cut 5 bases from V and 7 bases from J; bases unmatched to any gene: 11. The CDR3 extends over 15 amino acids. The CDR3 protein is CASSPTGTGSGEAFF. The CDR3 nucleotides read TGTGCCAGCAGCCCAACCGGGACAGGGAGCGGTGAAGCTTTCTTT.

The gene calls are TRBV25-1 and TRBJ2-7, with 10 positions matching TRBD1. The trim removed 4 bases at V and 0 bases at J, leaving 3 bases unmatched. Germline V lookup: CDR1 MGHDK, CDR2 SYGVNS. This CDR3 comprises 15 residues. DNA for the CDR3: TGTGCCAGCAGTGCGGGACAGGGGCCCTCCTACGAGCAGTACTTC. The encoded protein is CASSAGQGPSYEQYF.

The rearrangement links TRBV5-1 to TRBJ2-7, with TRBD1 matching 8 bases. J gave up 3 bases and V 5 bases, and 4 bases lay outside the gene matches. The CDR3 runs 13 residues. Germline V gene sequence: CDR1 SGHRS, CDR2 YFSETQ. CDR3 bases: TGCGCCAGCAGGGAAGACAGGGGCTACGAGCAGTACTTC. It codes for CASREDRGYEQYF.

The chain is built from TRBV29-1 and TRBJ1-2; 9 bases are a match to TRBD1. The CDR3 sequence is 11 residues long. V shed 8 bases, J shed 8 bases, and the junction held 6 bases outside the gene matches. Germline CDR1 is SQVTM and CDR2 is ANQGSEA. The CDR3 spells CSFRTGEGYTF. The DNA of the CDR3 is TGCAGCTTTCGGACAGGGGAAGGCTACACCTTC.

The chain has TRBV13 and TRBJ2-7; weak D call: TRBD2 (6 bases). CDR1 is PRHDT and CDR2 is FYEKMQ in the germline V gene (reference sequence). The CDR3 covers 14 residues. V gave up 2 bases and J gave up 1 base, with 9 bases separating them. The CDR3 loop is CASSLRLGSYEQYF. DNA of the CDR3: TGTGCCAGCAGCTTACGACTAGGTTCCTACGAGCAGTACTTC.

This chain links TRBV11-2 with TRBJ1-1; tentatively, D is TRBD1 (6 bases). The V end was cut by 2 bases, the J end by 4 bases, with 17 bases between. The CDR3 has 16 residues. Germline CDR1 SGHAT, CDR2 FQNNGV. For the CDR3, the DNA is TGTGCCAGCAGCTTAAGGGGGTACAGGGCAGGCACTGAAGCTTTCTTT. Amino acid sequence: CASSLRGYRAGTEAFF.

This clone appeared once. This chain joins TRBV9 and TRBJ2-1, with TRBD2 identical over 16 bases. The CDR3 spans 23 residues. Germline lookup yields CDR1 SGDLS and CDR2 YYNGEE. V shed 4 bases, J shed 7 bases, and the junction held 26 bases outside the gene matches. CDR3 bases: TGTGCCAGCAGCTTAAGACAGGGGCAGCGACCGGGACTAGCGGGAGGGGGGGGAAATGAGCAGTTCTTC. Translated, it gives CASSLRQGQRPGLAGGGGNEQFF.

This chain joins TRBV7-2 and TRBJ2-7; 8 nucleotides agree with TRBD2. Germline CDR1 is SGHTA and CDR2 is FQGNSA. Unmatched junction bases numbered 7, after V lost 1 base and J lost 5 bases. This CDR3 has 15 residues. The CDR3 sequence: CASSLVSLAGHEQYF. As DNA, the CDR3 is TGTGCCAGCAGCTTAGTAAGCCTAGCGGGTCACGAGCAGTACTTC.

This clone was observed once. This rearrangement joins TRBV19 to TRBJ2-7; 7 nucleotides agree with TRBD1. The J segment lost 2 bases and the V segment lost 1 base, leaving 2 bases of the junction unmatched. Germline CDR1 LNHDA, CDR2 SQIVND (reference sequence). The CDR3 spans 14 residues. For the CDR3, the DNA is TGTGCCAGTAGTATAGCGCAGGGGGCCTACGAGCAGTACTTC. The encoded protein is CASSIAQGAYEQYF.

The chain carries TRBV9 and TRBJ2-1, with D tentatively TRBD2 (6 bases). The CDR3 is 13 amino acids. The ends were cut back, 0 bases at V and 7 bases at J, with 8 bases in the middle. Germline V lookup: CDR1 SGDLS, CDR2 YYNGEE. This CDR3 is CASSVDGSNEQFF. CDR3 bases: TGTGCCAGCAGCGTAGACGGGAGTAATGAGCAGTTCTTC.

The V gene is TRBV30, the J gene TRBJ1-4; D possibly corresponds to TRBD1 (5 bases). The CDR3 is 13 amino acids. CDR1 GTSNPN and CDR2 SVGIG come from the germline V gene (reference sequence). Deletions cut 0 bases from V and 12 bases from J, with 14 bases between. The CDR3 DNA reads as TGTGCCTGGAGTGTAATGGAGGGGACTGAACTGTTTTTT. Translated, it gives CAWSVMEGTELFF.

This chain joins TRBV10-3 and TRBJ1-5, with 7 bases aligning to TRBD1. The ends lost 5 bases at V and 9 bases at J; junction bases unmatched: 19. Germline CDR1 and CDR2: ENHRY and SYGVKD. This CDR3 spans 17 amino acids. Here the CDR3 DNA reads TGTGCCATCAGTATGGATTTTGGCGGGACAGAGGTCTGGCCCCAGCATTTT. Translating it yields CAISMDFGGTEVWPQHF.

The V call is TRBV10-3, the J call TRBJ2-1, with TRBD2 as a possible D gene (5 bases). The V end was cut by 7 bases, the J end by 5 bases, with 15 bases between. The CDR3 contains 14 residues. Germline V gene data show CDR1 as ENHRY and CDR2 as SYGVKD. In nucleotides, the CDR3 is TGTGCCATCAAGGAGGAGAACTACGACAATGAGCAGTTCTTC. Translated, it gives CAIKEENYDNEQFF.

The chain recombines TRBV19 with TRBJ1-1; 7 bases map to TRBD1. This CDR3 is built from 15 residues. V lost 2 bases, J lost 4 bases, and 7 bases stayed unmatched. In germline, CDR1 is LNHDA, CDR2 SQIVND (reference sequence). The CDR3 region is CASSITGRGSTEAFF. The CDR3 region has the DNA TGTGCCAGTAGTATAACCGGCAGGGGGAGCACTGAAGCTTTCTTT.

The chain has TRBV9 and TRBJ2-4; 8 bases map to TRBD1. The J segment lost 8 bases and the V segment lost 4 bases, leaving 2 bases of the junction unmatched. Germline CDR1 is SGDLS and CDR2 is YYNGEE. The CDR3 spans 12 residues. CDR3 amino acids: CASSTDRDIQYF. CDR3 DNA sequence: TGTGCCAGCAGCACGGACAGGGACATTCAGTACTTC.

V usage is TRBV5-4 and J usage is TRBJ2-5; maybe TRBD1 (7 bases). The DNA end favors TRBJ2-7, so the J call may be wrong. This CDR3 spans 17 amino acids. Germline-derived CDR1 and CDR2 are SGHNT and YYREEE (reference sequence). The CDR3 sequence is CASSFGGGGMANYEQYF. Here the CDR3 DNA reads TGTGCCAGCAGCTTTGGAGGGGGCGGGATGGCTAACTACGAGCAGTACTTC.

The rearrangement uses TRBV10-1 and TRBJ2-1; D perhaps matches TRBD2 (5 bases). Per germline, CDR1 WNHNN and CDR2 SYGVQD (reference sequence). V lost 3 bases and J lost 5, with 17 bases in between. The CDR3 has 16 residues. This CDR3 reads CASSELARPPNNEQFF. The CDR3 bases are TGCGCCAGCAGTGAATTAGCGAGACCGCCTAACAATGAGCAGTTCTTC.

CDR3 coding DNA: TGTGCCAGCAGTTCGGACAGGTTGGGTGGCTACACCTTC. This codes for CASSSDRLGGYTF. This sequence joins TRBV27 and TRBJ1-2, with 7 positions matching TRBD1. J gave up 7 bases and V 4 bases, and 6 bases lay outside the gene matches. CDR1 is MNHEY and CDR2 is SMNVEV in the germline V gene (reference sequence). This CDR3 spans 13 amino acids.

This chain joins TRBV9 and TRBJ2-5; 8 bases align to TRBD1. The V and J ends lost 2 bases and 5 bases, in that order; junction bases with no gene match: 5. Germline V gene sequence: CDR1 SGDLS, CDR2 YYNGEE. The CDR3 sequence is 14 residues long. CDR3 nucleotide sequence: TGTGCCAGCAGCGTGCAGGGGGCTGCGGAGACCCAGTACTTC. Amino acid sequence: CASSVQGAAETQYF.

This clone was picked up a small number of times. The chain joins TRBV4-1 to TRBJ1-5, with D uncertain. This CDR3 has 13 residues. Trimming left V 2 bases short and J 6 bases short, with 8 bases between. The V gene's germline CDR1 is MGHRA and CDR2 YSYEKL. The CDR3 loop reads CASSQQFGQPQHF. The CDR3, as DNA: TGCGCCAGCAGCCAACAGTTTGGTCAGCCCCAGCATTTT.

V and J are TRBV2 and TRBJ2-3; D unresolved. This CDR3 is 11 amino acids long. The germline V gene has CDR1 SNHLY and CDR2 FYNNEI. V shed 3 bases and J shed 5 bases, with 3 bases lying between them. This chain's CDR3 is CASSDQDTQYF. The DNA for the CDR3 is TGTGCCAGCAGTGACCAAGATACGCAGTATTTT. The full variable domain, completed using reference TRBV2 and TRBJ2-3, is EPEVTQTPSHQVTQMGQEVILRCVPISNHLYFYWYRQILGQKVEFLVSFYNNEISEKSEIFDDQFSVERPDGSNFTLKIRSTKLEDSAMYFCASSDQDTQYFGPGTRLTVL.

V usage is TRBV9 and J usage is TRBJ1-5; TRBD1 agrees at 10 bases. With 3 bases clipped from V and 6 bases from J, the junction kept 3 bases outside the gene matches. Per germline, CDR1 SGDLS and CDR2 YYNGEE. The CDR3 contains 14 residues. DNA for the CDR3: TGTGCCAGCAGCGCGGGGACAGGGGCTCAGCCCCAGCATTTT. Amino acids: CASSAGTGAQPQHF. Using reference TRBV9 and TRBJ1-5 for the parts outside the CDR3, the full variable domain is DSGVTQTPKHLITATGQRVTLRCSPRSGDLSVYWYQQSLDQGLQFLIQYYNGEERAKGNILERFSAQQFPDLHSELNLSSLELGDSALYFCASSAGTGAQPQHFGDGTRLSIL.

The J gene is TRBJ2-5, the V gene TRBV5-1; 10 bases fit TRBD2. The tail of the sequence fits TRBJ2-7 better, so the J call may be wrong. There are 15 residues in the CDR3. Germline CDR1 SGHRS, CDR2 YFSETQ. The CDR3 DNA is TGCGCCAGCAGCGCCACTAGCGGGGACTCCTACGAGCAGTACTTC. Translated: CASSATSGDSYEQYF.